These T cell receptor beta chains were read from a single sample in a study of shared clonotypes between healthy human individuals. Clones were read by immunoSEQ multiplex PCR, and TCRdb kept only the in-frame ones, dropping some. Among more than 1 million clones listed, about 84% were seen once. Sequenced: memory CD4+ T cells from PBMCs. The receptors here all came from a young man in good health. Some clones in this sample may be carry-over from other donors' samples. The conserved cysteine and the conserved F or W are not part of the CDR3 here.

TRBV5-4	TRBJ1-4	ASGQGTTNEKLF
TRBV29-1	TRBJ1-1	SVDRGPTFFAF
TRBV5-1	TRBJ2-3	ASSYGNTDTQY
TRBV6-6	TRBJ2-5	ASSTLAGARETQY
TRBV28	TRBJ2-2	ASSLSLRELF
TRBV9	TRBJ2-6	ASSVWNSGANVLT
TRBV7-3	TRBJ2-7	ASSLMADSLEQY
TRBV4-2	TRBJ1-2	ASSQDLRGKDYGYT
TRBV7-2	TRBJ1-1	ASSLGWAMNTEAF
TRBV21-1	TRBJ1-2	ARGRGGYT
TRBV7-9	TRBJ2-5	ASSPRPSGREETQY
TRBV18	TRBJ1-5	ASSIHRDQPQH
TRBV7-9	TRBJ2-1	ASSHATRGLYNEQF
TRBV7-9	TRBJ1-2	ASSLGGYGYT
TRBV6-6	TRBJ1-3	ASSTGPLRSGNTIY
TRBV10-1	TRBJ2-1	ASSDSGQGYYNEQF
TRBV7-8	TRBJ2-7	ASSLGLGRVPYEQY
TRBV5-1	TRBJ2-3	ASSLGQRTDTQY
TRBV5-1	TRBJ2-1	ASSLASSTYNEQF
TRBV15	TRBJ2-3	ATSRDSSLLSDTQY
TRBV5-1	TRBJ1-2	ASSLGALGNYGYT
TRBV5-6	TRBJ1-2	ASSLRQGTPQHNYGYT
TRBV7-4	TRBJ1-2	ASSPQAQGAGGYT
TRBV14	TRBJ1-5	ASSQERQGGDQPQH
TRBV7-8	TRBJ2-6	ASSVQEAHSGANVLT
TRBV10-3	TRBJ2-7	AISGTGGPYEQY
TRBV5-1	TRBJ2-7	ASSLITGDSYEQY
TRBV19	TRBJ1-1	ASSRGSRGAEAF
TRBV5-1	TRBJ2-3	ASSLGSTDTQY
TRBV6-5	TRBJ2-7	ASSLRTSGQTYEQY
TRBV9	TRBJ2-3	ASSVRPRTDTQY
TRBV28	TRBJ2-7	ASSLSMGVASDYEQY
TRBV9	TRBJ2-7	ASSAGTLYEQY
TRBV6-5	TRBJ2-2	ATRQRNTGELF
TRBV6-5	TRBJ2-5	ASSYGGRAQETQY
TRBV6-1	TRBJ1-3	ASRSQPGSGNTIY
TRBV28	TRBJ1-5	ASSDNQPQH